The entry below gives a single TCR beta chain sequence along with its context. Antigen specificity is unknown. This specimen belongs to a study of metastatic and nonmetastatic thyroid tumors. Study background: Across peripheral blood and tumor or nodule tissue samples taken from malignant and benign thyroid patients, the repertoires were compared with one another. Findings and caveats of the study: Within blood and tumor, benign nodules reportedly had significantly lower TCR beta diversity than malignant thyroid tumors did.

Germline V gene lookup returns CDR1 GTSNPN and CDR2 SVGIG (reference sequence). V lost 2 bases, J lost 5 bases, and 5 bases stayed unmatched. The CDR3 has 13 amino acids. No treatment had been given to any patient before thyroid surgery. Authors' analysis steps: Clinicopathological groups of papillary thyroid cancer showed CDR3 differences that were used to build a distant-metastasis classifier. TCRdb reanalyzed the PCR reads via MiXCR. The authors' filters were not applied to this entry. Here the sample spans about 48,000 clones, roughly 23% being singletons. Material for sequencing was blood. The chain combines TRBV30 with TRBJ2-7, with TRBD1 identical over 8 bases. The TCR comes from a male donor with papillary thyroid cancer or a benign thyroid nodule (not recorded which). Some clones in this sample may be carry-over from other donors' samples. DNA of the CDR3: TGTGCCTGGAGTATGCAGGGGGCCCACGAGCAGTACTTC. Protein product: CAWSMQGAHEQYF.